This TCR beta chain was sequenced for a study of cytomegalovirus exposure and HLA in healthy donors. The PCR made use of 60 Vbeta and 13 Jbeta primers. Profiled with immunoSEQ multiplex PCR; TCRdb holds only in-frame clones, not every one. The sample yields about 140,000 clones, about three quarters seen once. CDR1 and CDR2 from the germline V gene are MGHRA and YSYEKL. CDR3 length: 15 amino acids. Trimming pared 1 base from V and 2 bases from J, leaving 9 bases between. The rearrangement links TRBV4-1 to TRBJ2-1; possible D gene TRBD1, 6 bases. The sample was PBMCs. The TCR originated in a woman in her thirties in good health and CMV-seronegative. The CDR3 spells CASSQARGTYNEQFF. In DNA, the CDR3 is TGCGCCAGCAGCCAAGCCAGGGGAACCTACAATGAGCAGTTCTTC.